The 2 T cell receptor beta chains below all came from one sample that was sequenced in a study of T cell responses to AZD1222 COVID-19 vaccine. This table comes from immunoSEQ multiplex PCR, and its TCRdb copy is limited to in-frame clones, with some not included. The sample carries around 120,000 clones, roughly 87% recorded once. The source was peripheral blood, collected on day 0 of AZD1222 vaccination. These receptors all stem from an adult in good health.

The chain employs TRBV28 and TRBJ2-7, with a possible D match to TRBD1 (5 bases). V was cut by 3 bases and J by 5 bases, with 5 bases left in between. The length of the CDR3 is 11 residues. Germline CDR1 reads MDHEN; CDR2 reads SYDVKM. CDR3 region: CASSFRDEQYF. The CDR3 nucleotides read TGTGCCAGCAGTTTCAGGGACGAGCAGTACTTC.

The rearrangement links TRBV19 to TRBJ2-7; no definite D call. Looked up from germline, CDR1 is LNHDA and CDR2 is SQIVND (reference sequence). Trimming took off 5 bases at V and 2 bases at J, with 13 bases between the two ends. The CDR3 has 14 amino acids. CDR3 sequence (DNA): TGTGCCAGTAGTTTCTCCCCTGGTCCCTACGAGCAGTACTTC. Translated, it gives CASSFSPGPYEQYF.